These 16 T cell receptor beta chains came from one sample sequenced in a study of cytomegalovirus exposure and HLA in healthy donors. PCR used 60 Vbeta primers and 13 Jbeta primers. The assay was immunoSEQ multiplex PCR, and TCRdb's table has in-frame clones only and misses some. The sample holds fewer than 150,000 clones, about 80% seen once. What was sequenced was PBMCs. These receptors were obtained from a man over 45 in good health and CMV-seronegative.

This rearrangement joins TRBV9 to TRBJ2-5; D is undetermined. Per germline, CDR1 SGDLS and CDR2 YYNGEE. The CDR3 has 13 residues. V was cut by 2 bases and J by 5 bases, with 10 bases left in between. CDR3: CASSVGDVETQYF. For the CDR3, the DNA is TGTGCCAGCAGCGTCGGAGACGTGGAGACCCAGTACTTC.

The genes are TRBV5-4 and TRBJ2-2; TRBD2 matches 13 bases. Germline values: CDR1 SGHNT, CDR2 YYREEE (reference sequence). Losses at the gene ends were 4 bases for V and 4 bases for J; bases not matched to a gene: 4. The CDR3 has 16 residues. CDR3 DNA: TGTGCCAGCAGCCCTGGGACTAGCGGGATCACCGGGGAGCTGTTTTTT. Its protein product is CASSPGTSGITGELFF.

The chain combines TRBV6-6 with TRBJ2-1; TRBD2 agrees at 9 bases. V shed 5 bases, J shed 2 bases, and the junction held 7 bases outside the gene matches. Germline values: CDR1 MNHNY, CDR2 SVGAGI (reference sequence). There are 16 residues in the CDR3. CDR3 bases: TGTGCCAGCAGTACCCGTAGCGGGAGTACCTACAATGAGCAGTTCTTC. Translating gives CASSTRSGSTYNEQFF.

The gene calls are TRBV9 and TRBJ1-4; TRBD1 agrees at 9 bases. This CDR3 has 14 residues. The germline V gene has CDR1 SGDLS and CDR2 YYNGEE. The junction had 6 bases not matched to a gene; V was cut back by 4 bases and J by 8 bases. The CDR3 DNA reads TGTGCCAGCAGCCCGCGACAGGGGGTGGAAAAACTGTTTTTT. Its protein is CASSPRQGVEKLFF. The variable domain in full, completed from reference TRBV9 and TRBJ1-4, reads DSGVTQTPKHLITATGQRVTLRCSPRSGDLSVYWYQQSLDQGLQFLIQYYNGEERAKGNILERFSAQQFPDLHSELNLSSLELGDSALYFCASSPRQGVEKLFFGSGTQLSVL.

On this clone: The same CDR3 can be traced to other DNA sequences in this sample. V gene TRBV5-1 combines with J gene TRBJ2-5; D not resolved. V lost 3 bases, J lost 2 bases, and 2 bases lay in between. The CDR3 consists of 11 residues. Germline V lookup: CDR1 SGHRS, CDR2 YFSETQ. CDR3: CASSSQETQYF. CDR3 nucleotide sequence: TGCGCCAGCAGCTCTCAAGAGACCCAGTACTTC. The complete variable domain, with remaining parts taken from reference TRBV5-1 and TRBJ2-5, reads KAGVTQTPRYLIKTRGQQVTLSCSPISGHRSVSWYQQTPGQGLQFLFEYFSETQRNKGNFPGRFSGRQFSNSRSEMNVSTLELGDSALYLCASSSQETQYFGPGTRLLVL.

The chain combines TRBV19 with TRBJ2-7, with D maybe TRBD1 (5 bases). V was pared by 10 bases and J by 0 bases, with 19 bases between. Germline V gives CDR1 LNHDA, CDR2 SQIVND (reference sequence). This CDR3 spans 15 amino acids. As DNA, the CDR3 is TGTGCCACCGGCGAGCTAGGGGCGAGCTCCTACGAGCAGTACTTC. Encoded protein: CATGELGASSYEQYF.

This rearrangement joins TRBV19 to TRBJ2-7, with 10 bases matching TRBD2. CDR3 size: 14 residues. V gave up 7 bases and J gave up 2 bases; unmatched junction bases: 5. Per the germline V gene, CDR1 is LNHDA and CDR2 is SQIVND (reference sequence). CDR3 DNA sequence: TGTGCCAGTAAGACTAGCGGGTTAGCCTACGAGCAGTACTTC. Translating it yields CASKTSGLAYEQYF.

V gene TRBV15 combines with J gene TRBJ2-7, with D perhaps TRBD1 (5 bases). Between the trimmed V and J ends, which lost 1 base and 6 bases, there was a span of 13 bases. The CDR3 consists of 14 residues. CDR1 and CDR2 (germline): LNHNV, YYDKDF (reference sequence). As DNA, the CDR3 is TGTGCCACCAGCAGAGGGGGCACATCGGCCGAGCAGTACTTC. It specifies CATSRGGTSAEQYF.

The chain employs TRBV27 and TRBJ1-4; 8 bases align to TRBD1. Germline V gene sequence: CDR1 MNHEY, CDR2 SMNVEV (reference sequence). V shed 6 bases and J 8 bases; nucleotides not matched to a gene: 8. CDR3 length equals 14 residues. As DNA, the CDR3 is TGTGCCAGCAGACTACAGGGGGAAGGAGAAAAACTGTTTTTT. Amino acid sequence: CASRLQGEGEKLFF.

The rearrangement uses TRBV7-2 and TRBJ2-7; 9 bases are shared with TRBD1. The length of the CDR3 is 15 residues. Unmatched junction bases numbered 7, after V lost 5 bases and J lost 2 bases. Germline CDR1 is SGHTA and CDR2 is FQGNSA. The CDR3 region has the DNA TGTGCCAGCAGCCCCTGGACAGGGGTGACCTACGAGCAGTACTTC. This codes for CASSPWTGVTYEQYF.

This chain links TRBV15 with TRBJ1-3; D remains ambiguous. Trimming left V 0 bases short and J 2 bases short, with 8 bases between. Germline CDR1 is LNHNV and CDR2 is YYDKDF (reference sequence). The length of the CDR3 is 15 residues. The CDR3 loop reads CATSRELYAGNTIYF. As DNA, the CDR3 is TGTGCCACCAGCAGAGAATTATATGCTGGAAACACCATATATTTT.

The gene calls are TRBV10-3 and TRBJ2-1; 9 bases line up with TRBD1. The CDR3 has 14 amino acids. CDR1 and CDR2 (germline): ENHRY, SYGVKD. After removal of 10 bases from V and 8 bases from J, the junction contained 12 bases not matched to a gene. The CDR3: CASAGDRVIYEQFF. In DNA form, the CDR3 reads TGTGCCAGCGCTGGGGACAGGGTAATCTATGAGCAGTTCTTC.

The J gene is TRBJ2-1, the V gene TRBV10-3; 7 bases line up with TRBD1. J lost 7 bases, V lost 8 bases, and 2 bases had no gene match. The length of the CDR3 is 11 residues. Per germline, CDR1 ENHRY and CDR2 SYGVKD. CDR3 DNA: TGTGCCATCCTCAGGGGGAATGAGCAGTTCTTC. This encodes CAILRGNEQFF.

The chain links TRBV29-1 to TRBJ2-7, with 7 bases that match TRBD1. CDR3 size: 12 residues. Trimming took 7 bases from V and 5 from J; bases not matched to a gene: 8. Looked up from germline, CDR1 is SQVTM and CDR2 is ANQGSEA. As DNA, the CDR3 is TGCAGCGGCCTGGACAGGTTAGACGAGCAGTACTTC. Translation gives CSGLDRLDEQYF.

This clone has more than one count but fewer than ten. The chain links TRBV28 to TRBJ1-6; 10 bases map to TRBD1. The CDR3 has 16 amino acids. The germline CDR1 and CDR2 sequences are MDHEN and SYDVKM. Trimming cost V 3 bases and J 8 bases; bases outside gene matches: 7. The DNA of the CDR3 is TGTGCCAGCAGTTTCGGCATGACAGGGGGCCATTCACCCCTCCACTTT. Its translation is CASSFGMTGGHSPLHF.

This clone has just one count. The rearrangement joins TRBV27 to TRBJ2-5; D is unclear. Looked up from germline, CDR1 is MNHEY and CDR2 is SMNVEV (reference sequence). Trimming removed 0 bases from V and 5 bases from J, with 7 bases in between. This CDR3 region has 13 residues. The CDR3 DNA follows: TGTGCCAGCAGTTTATCCCCTCCCGAGACCCAGTACTTC. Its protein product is CASSLSPPETQYF.